This entry is about one T cell receptor (beta chain). The antigen is unknown. Sequenced by immunoSEQ multiplex PCR; TCRdb stores in-frame clones only, minus some. The data hold around 150,000 clones, with just under 95% observed a single time. The CDR3 has 14 residues. From germline, CDR1 is SGHNT and CDR2 YYREEE (reference sequence). Unmatched junction bases numbered 4, after V lost 3 bases and J lost 4 bases. The sample originates from a study of T cell responses to AZD1222 COVID-19 vaccine. The study pooled second doses at about 4 or about 12 weeks. General study points: Spike-spanning, vaccine-associated CD4 TCRs were dominant at 160-218 and 743-854. Donors skewed white British and female; clonal diversity was possibly underestimated. Compared with day 0, the breadth and depth of the Spike-specific TCR repertoire rose significantly after two doses of AZD1222.

This sample comprised peripheral blood, obtained 28 days after the second AZD1222 dose. This clonotype originated in an adult who received the AZD1222 COVID-19 vaccine. The V gene is TRBV5-4, the J gene TRBJ1-3; the match to TRBD1 covers 7 bases. The CDR3, as DNA: TGTGCCAGCAGCTCACAGGGGTGGGGAAACACCATATATTTT. Amino acid sequence: CASSSQGWGNTIYF.